This entry is about one T cell receptor (beta chain). Its matching antigen is unknown. These data belong to a study of CXCR3-negative and CXCR3-positive naive CD8 T cells. Findings and caveats of the study: Compared with CXCR3-negative naive cells, CXCR3-positive naive cells showed more hydrophobic TRB CDR3s.

CDR3 length equals 19 residues. The authors made the TRB cDNA libraries by 5' RACE using UMI labels. From the 5' RACE reads, TCRdb lists one entry per CDR3 protein and no DNA. The sample data list around 140,000 distinct CDR3 sequences. Specimen: naive CXCR3+ CD8+ T cells from blood. Subset meaning: CD45RO-CCR7+CD27+CD95- naive CD8+ T cells expressing CXCR3 (TNR3+). The V and J genes are TRBV12-3 or TRBV12-4 and TRBJ2-1; as DNA is missing, the TRBD2 call by TCRdb cannot be tested. The receptor was derived from a human donor in good health. Some clones in this sample may be carry-over from other donors' samples. CDR3 in amino acids: CASSPGLAGALSSYNEQFF.